One and the same sample provided the 28 T cell receptor beta chains below, sequenced in a study of blood T cells in healthy people across ages. It was with a sample-barcoded 5' primer and a J-beta primer mix that a second PCR of roughly 7 to 12 cycles was run. TCRdb re-called the 5' RACE reads through MiXCR, storing one row per CDR3 protein. The table shows 550,000 to 800,000 distinct CDR3 sequences, with about 32% occurring only once. Sequencing used blood. These receptors came from an elderly woman in good health.

A few counts support this clonotype. This rearrangement joins TRBV25-1 to TRBJ1-6; no clear D. Trimming stripped 2 bases from V and 9 bases from J, with 11 bases between. The length of the CDR3 is 14 residues. Germline V CDR1 and CDR2: MGHDK, SYGVNS. In DNA, the CDR3 is TGTGCCAGCAGTGAAGTAGGGAGAAGTTCACCCCTCCACTTT. Amino acid sequence: CASSEVGRSSPLHF.

This rearrangement joins TRBV28 to TRBJ2-5; TRBD2 matches at 8 bases. Germline CDR1 is MDHEN and CDR2 is SYDVKM. The CDR3 extends over 13 amino acids. The CDR3 here is CGVREGAGETQYF. CDR3 DNA sequence: TGTGGGGTCCGGGAGGGTGCGGGAGAGACCCAGTACTTC.

The chain recombines TRBV7-2 with TRBJ1-5, with 7 nucleotides matching TRBD1. Germline trimming cut 5 bases from V and 2 bases from J; bases unmatched to any gene: 3. Germline CDR1 and CDR2: SGHTA and FQGNSA. The length of the CDR3 is 14 residues. This CDR3 reads CASSVRGGNQPQHF. Written as DNA, the CDR3 is TGTGCCAGCAGCGTCAGGGGGGGCAATCAGCCCCAGCATTTT.

This clonotype came up many times. The CDR3 loop reads CASSAPQAVGYADTQYF. As DNA, the CDR3 is TGTGCCAGCAGCGCCCCCCAAGCGGTGGGGTACGCAGATACGCAGTATTTT. The J gene is TRBJ2-3, the V gene TRBV9; tentatively, D is TRBD2 (5 bases). V lost 3 bases to trimming and J lost 4 bases, with 21 bases between them. There are 17 residues in the CDR3. Germline CDR1 SGDLS, CDR2 YYNGEE.

This clonotype was picked up many times. CDR3 sequence reads: CASSLRPGISTDTQYF. CDR3 DNA sequence: TGTGCCAGCAGCTTACGACCGGGAATTAGCACAGATACGCAGTATTTT. The chain is built from TRBV7-3 and TRBJ2-3, with D possibly being TRBD2 (5 bases). Trimming took 2 bases from V and 0 from J, leaving 12 bases between them. Germline CDR1 reads SGHTA; CDR2 reads FQGTGA. This CDR3 is 16 amino acids long.

The rearrangement joins TRBV11-2 to TRBJ1-2; 7 positions agree with TRBD1. The ends lost 8 bases at V and 5 bases at J; junction bases unmatched: 11. Per the germline V gene, CDR1 is SGHAT and CDR2 is FQNNGV. This CDR3 comprises 14 residues. CDR3 nucleotide sequence: TGTGCCAGCGATGACAGGGAACAAGGGTATGGCTACACCTTC. As protein: CASDDREQGYGYTF. The full variable domain, rest sourced from reference TRBV11-2 and TRBJ1-2, is EAGVAQSPRYKIIEKRQSVAFWCNPISGHATLYWYQQILGQGPKLLIQFQNNGVVDDSQLPKDRFSAERLKGVDSTLKIQPAKLEDSAVYLCASDDREQGYGYTFGSGTRLTVV.

At least ten counts were recorded for this clonotype. The CDR3 DNA is TGCGCCAGCAGCAGTACCATTAGGGCCGAGGAGACCCAGTACTTC. This gives the protein CASSSTIRAEETQYF. The genes are TRBV5-1 and TRBJ2-5; D remains ambiguous. Germline V CDR1 and CDR2: SGHRS, YFSETQ. Trimming stripped 4 bases from V and 5 bases from J, with 18 bases between. CDR3 size: 15 residues.

Concerning this clonotype: A clone one base away is much larger, so this may be a read error. The V and J genes are TRBV7-2 and TRBJ1-1; D is possibly TRBD1 (5 bases). Trimming removed 6 bases from V and 0 bases from J, with 8 bases in between. Germline assignment: CDR1 SGHTA and CDR2 FQGNSA. The CDR3 has 13 amino acids. As DNA, the CDR3 is TGTGCCAGCAGGCAACAGGTGAACACTGAAGCTTTCTTT. Its protein is CASRQQVNTEAFF.

Details on this clonotype: A read error may explain this, as a much larger clone is one base away. The V call is TRBV6-2 or TRBV6-3, the J call TRBJ2-7, with D hard to call. The germline V gene has CDR1 MNHEY and CDR2 SVGEGT. The CDR3 covers 14 residues. CDR3 loop: CAGSYSTLSYEQYF. CDR3 nucleotide sequence: TGTGCCGGCAGTTACAGTACTCTCTCCTACGAGCAGTACTTC.

Ten or more counts support this clonotype. The J gene is TRBJ2-7, the V gene TRBV11-2, with 9 bases aligning to TRBD1. In germline, CDR1 is SGHAT, CDR2 FQNNGV. The CDR3 runs 15 residues. With V trimmed by 5 bases and J by 6 bases, 11 bases remained unmatched. The CDR3 loop reads CASSERGTGNGEQYF. CDR3 DNA: TGTGCCAGCAGCGAACGAGGGACAGGGAATGGCGAGCAGTACTTC.

With regard to this clonotype: Just one base apart from a much larger clone, this may be a read error. CDR3: CATSDPGQVGNEQFF. The CDR3 DNA reads TGTGCCACCAGTGACCCGGGACAGGTCGGCAATGAGCAGTTCTTC. The J gene is TRBJ2-1, the V gene TRBV24-1, with 8 bases fitting TRBD1. CDR3 length: 15 amino acids. Germline V gene data show CDR1 as KGHDR and CDR2 as SFDVKD. Trimming cost V 4 bases and J 6 bases; bases outside gene matches: 7.

Ten or more counts support this clonotype. The rearrangement links TRBV28 to TRBJ2-7; maybe TRBD1 (6 bases). The germline V and J ends were trimmed by 1 base and 6 bases, with 16 bases remaining between them. Germline V lookup: CDR1 MDHEN, CDR2 SYDVKM. The CDR3 length is 15 residues. The CDR3 nucleotides read TGTGCCAGCAGTTTATTACAGGGCGTTCGGGCCGAGCAGTACTTC. Amino acids: CASSLLQGVRAEQYF.

This clonotype was detected many times. DNA for the CDR3: TGCAGCGTTGAAGTAGGGGAGACCCAGTACTTC. Protein sequence: CSVEVGETQYF. The V gene is TRBV29-1, the J gene TRBJ2-5, with D unclear. The germline V gene has CDR1 SQVTM and CDR2 ANQGSEA. The CDR3 is 11 residues long. V was pared by 1 base and J by 5 bases, with 5 bases between. Using reference TRBV29-1 and TRBJ2-5 for the parts outside the CDR3, the full variable domain is SAVISQKPSRDICQRGTSLTIQCQVDSQVTMMFWYRQQPGQSLTLIATANQGSEATYESGFVIDKFPISRPNLTFSTLTVSNMSPEDSSIYLCSVEVGETQYFGPGTRLLVL.

This clonotype was observed at least ten times. The chain joins TRBV29-1 to TRBJ1-4; D is undetermined. The germline CDR1 and CDR2 sequences are SQVTM and ANQGSEA. CDR3 length: 14 amino acids. Between the trimmed V and J ends, which lost 1 base and 0 bases, there was a span of 6 bases. CDR3 amino acids: CSVEGDATNEKLFF. CDR3 DNA: TGCAGCGTTGAAGGGGATGCAACTAATGAAAAACTGTTTTTT.

V is TRBV5-6 and J is TRBJ1-1; a possible D gene is TRBD1 (5 bases). The CDR3 runs 15 residues. Between the trimmed V and J ends, which lost 3 bases and 4 bases, there was a span of 16 bases. Germline CDR1 and CDR2: SGHDT and YYEEEE. This CDR3 reads CASSSRDFGGTEAFF. The CDR3 bases are TGTGCCAGCAGCTCCCGGGATTTTGGGGGCACTGAAGCTTTCTTT.

The rearrangement links TRBV7-8 to TRBJ1-5; D is possibly TRBD1 (5 bases). There are 17 residues in the CDR3. Germline V gene sequence: CDR1 SGHVS, CDR2 FQNEAQ. Trimming shortened V by 5 bases and J by 4 bases, and 21 bases separated the two germline ends. The chain's CDR3 is CASSPTLRDGGNQPQHF. In nucleotides, the CDR3 is TGTGCCAGCAGCCCGACCCTGCGGGACGGAGGGAATCAGCCCCAGCATTTT.

The rearrangement links TRBV20-1 to TRBJ2-7; no definite D call. This CDR3 has 16 amino acids. Germline CDR1 reads DFQATT; CDR2 reads SNEGSKA (reference sequence). V was cut by 6 bases and J by 2 bases, with 23 bases left in between. The CDR3 spells CSAGPSQSRGTYEQYF. The CDR3 DNA is TGCAGTGCAGGCCCCTCCCAAAGTCGCGGCACCTACGAGCAGTACTTC.

The rearrangement uses TRBV11-2 and TRBJ1-1; D perhaps matches TRBD1 (5 bases). Trimming pared 2 bases from V and 1 base from J, leaving 11 bases between. The CDR3 is 15 amino acids. CDR1 and CDR2 (germline): SGHAT, FQNNGV. The CDR3 DNA sequence: TGTGCCAGCAGCTTATATGGCAGGGAGAACACTGAAGCTTTCTTT. It specifies CASSLYGRENTEAFF.

This clonotype was seen repeatedly, ten times or more. This chain uses TRBV19 with TRBJ1-4, with unresolved D. This CDR3 spans 13 amino acids. The V gene lost 5 bases and the J gene lost 6 bases, with 10 bases spanning the gap. Germline V CDR1 and CDR2: LNHDA, SQIVND (reference sequence). CDR3 nucleotides: TGTGCCAGTAGTGCTCAGAAGCATGAAAAACTGTTTTTT. This translates into CASSAQKHEKLFF.

The V and J genes are TRBV30 and TRBJ2-2, with 9 bases fitting TRBD1. Losses at the gene ends were 1 base for V and 7 bases for J; bases not matched to a gene: 4. CDR1 GTSNPN and CDR2 SVGIG come from the germline V gene (reference sequence). CDR3 length equals 14 residues. CDR3: CAWSGTGEIGELFF. CDR3 nucleotide sequence: TGTGCCTGGAGTGGGACAGGGGAGATCGGGGAGCTGTTTTTT.

As to this clonotype: This may stem from a read error, because a much larger clone lies one nucleotide away. In this CDR3 the conserved last residue, phenylalanine or tryptophan, is missing, so a read error is likely. The chain links TRBV10-3 to TRBJ1-2; maybe TRBD1 (5 bases). Germline values: CDR1 ENHRY, CDR2 SYGVKD. The ends were cut back, 10 bases at V and 7 bases at J, with 16 bases in the middle. The CDR3 is made up of 12 amino acids. In nucleotides, the CDR3 is TGTGCCACAACGCTTCAGGGAGCTGGCTACACCGTC. Protein: CATTLQGAGYTV.

This clonotype has at least ten counts. This chain links TRBV7-9 with TRBJ1-1, with 9 bases that match TRBD1. Germline V lookup: CDR1 SEHNR, CDR2 FQNEAQ (reference sequence). V was clipped by 1 base and J by 4 bases; unmatched bases: 4. This CDR3 is 15 amino acids long. Here the CDR3 reads CASSLGGQGSTEAFF. The CDR3 DNA follows: TGTGCCAGCAGCTTAGGGGGACAGGGAAGCACTGAAGCTTTCTTT.

This clonotype showed up just a few times. This chain uses TRBV19 with TRBJ2-5, with D perhaps matching TRBD2 (5 bases). Gene TRBJ2-7 matches the end of the DNA better, so the J call may be wrong. The germline CDR1 and CDR2 sequences are LNHDA and SQIVND (reference sequence). The CDR3 runs 13 residues. CDR3 protein: CASSMDGDYEQYF. As DNA, the CDR3 is TGTGCCAGTAGTATGGACGGGGATTACGAGCAGTACTTC.

Worth noting for this clonotype: The junction and the germline gene differ at one end; a read error may be behind it. The rearrangement joins TRBV7-2 to TRBJ2-5; 11 positions match TRBD2. This CDR3 comprises 17 residues. CDR1 and CDR2 from the germline V gene are SGHTA and FQGNSA. DNA for the CDR3: TGTGCCAGCAGTTTAGCTTTAGCGGGGGGGCTGCAAGAGACCCAGTACTTC. It yields the protein CASSLALAGGLQETQYF.

As regards this clonotype: This may be a read error, as it is one base from a much larger clone. This sequence joins TRBV20-1 and TRBJ2-4; unclear D gene. The CDR3 contains 15 residues. Germline CDR1 and CDR2: DFQATT and SNEGSKA (reference sequence). DNA for the CDR3: TGCAGTGCTAGCGGGTGCCTGCCAGCCAAAAACACTCAGTACTTC. Its translation is CSASGCLPAKNTQYF.

As concerns this clonotype: A junction boundary mismatches the germline segment, possibly from a read error. The chain links TRBV2 to TRBJ2-7, with 8 bases lining up with TRBD1. This CDR3 spans 15 amino acids. Germline values: CDR1 SNHLY, CDR2 FYNNEI. The CDR3 here is CTSSMYGQGGNEQYF. CDR3 nucleotide sequence: TGTACCAGCAGTATGTATGGACAGGGAGGCAATGAGCAGTACTTC.

The V and J genes are TRBV5-1 and TRBJ1-3, with D hard to call. Trimming removed 1 base from V and 0 bases from J, with 8 bases in between. The CDR3 has 15 amino acids. Germline CDR1 reads SGHRS; CDR2 reads YFSETQ. CDR3 loop: CASSLSQSSGNTIYF. Written as DNA, the CDR3 is TGCGCCAGCAGCTTGAGTCAGAGCTCTGGAAACACCATATATTTT.

This clonotype showed up just once. A read error may explain this, as a much larger clone is one base away. The rearrangement uses TRBV30 and TRBJ2-7, with a tentative D call TRBD2 (5 bases). Trimming cost V 5 bases and J 2 bases, with 22 bases left between them. The CDR3 loop spans 16 amino acids. In germline, CDR1 is GTSNPN, CDR2 SVGIG (reference sequence). This CDR3 reads CAWGKARVSVPYEQYF. Written as DNA, the CDR3 is TGTGCCTGGGGGAAGGCGAGGGTTAGCGTTCCCTACGAGCAGTACTTC.